The 24 T cell receptor beta chains given below trace back to one sample, sequenced in a study of blood T cell repertoires in COVID-19. Using immunoSEQ multiplex PCR, the repertoire was profiled, and TCRdb retains in-frame clones only, with some absent. The repertoire holds roughly 90,000 clones, with more than 80% as singletons. What was sequenced was peripheral blood. Every receptor here comes from a woman aged 70-85 years with acute or convalescent COVID-19.

The chain recombines TRBV6-1 with TRBJ1-1, with a tentative D call TRBD1 (5 bases). CDR1 and CDR2 from the germline V gene are MNHNS and SASEGT. This CDR3 comprises 16 residues. The ends were cut back, 4 bases at V and 3 bases at J, with 18 bases in the middle. The CDR3 DNA reads as TGTGCCAGCAGTGCAGGAGGGGCCGGGAGAGACACTGAAGCTTTCTTT. Its translation: CASSAGGAGRDTEAFF.

V is TRBV27 and J is TRBJ2-1; 11 bases are a match to TRBD2. Germline values: CDR1 MNHEY, CDR2 SMNVEV (reference sequence). With V trimmed by 2 bases and J by 3 bases, 3 bases remained unmatched. This CDR3 contains 16 residues. The CDR3: CASSLAGLADYNEQFF. The CDR3, as DNA: TGTGCCAGCAGTTTAGCGGGACTAGCGGACTACAATGAGCAGTTCTTC.

This chain links TRBV14 with TRBJ2-1, with TRBD2 identical over 9 bases. The CDR3 extends over 15 amino acids. V lost 11 bases to trimming and J lost 9 bases; unmatched junction nucleotides: 17. CDR1 and CDR2 from the germline V gene are SGHDN and FVKESK. CDR3 DNA: TGTGCCCCCAGCCAAGCGGCGGGGGGGCCCGTTGAGCAGTTCTTC. This encodes CAPSQAAGGPVEQFF. The whole variable domain, remainder taken from reference TRBV14 and TRBJ2-1, is EAGVTQFPSHSVIEKGQTVTLRCDPISGHDNLYWYRRVMGKEIKFLLHFVKESKQDESGMPNNRFLAERTGGTYSTLKVQPAELEDSGVYFCAPSQAAGGPVEQFFGPGTRLTVL.

The chain has TRBV7-2 and TRBJ1-3; weak D call: TRBD1 (6 bases). The CDR3 spans 15 residues. From germline, CDR1 is SGHTA and CDR2 FQGNSA. V lost 6 bases to trimming and J lost 8 bases, with 20 bases between them. CDR3 coding DNA: TGTGCCAGCAGAGATTACAGGGATCAGCGAGACACCATATATTTT. This sequence encodes CASRDYRDQRDTIYF.

This clone has a single count. The V gene is TRBV9, the J gene TRBJ2-3; 10 positions agree with TRBD1. The germline V gene has CDR1 SGDLS and CDR2 YYNGEE. The CDR3 runs to 15 residues. V was pared by 4 bases and J by 3 bases, with 5 bases of the junction left unmatched. This chain's CDR3 is CASSRGDRGTDTQYF. The CDR3 nucleotides are TGTGCCAGCAGCCGGGGGGACAGGGGAACAGATACGCAGTATTTT.

CDR3 nucleotide sequence: TGTGCCAGCAGGGACAGCCTCTCCTACGAGCAGTACTTC. The encoded protein is CASRDSLSYEQYF. This sequence joins TRBV12-3 or TRBV12-4 and TRBJ2-7, with D perhaps TRBD1 (6 bases). Trimming pared 6 bases from V and 0 bases from J, leaving 9 bases between. This CDR3 comprises 13 residues.

This clone appeared once. The chain combines TRBV7-8 with TRBJ1-2, with TRBD1 matching 9 bases. The CDR3 consists of 16 residues. The V and J ends lost 5 bases and 4 bases, in that order; junction bases with no gene match: 11. The germline CDR1 and CDR2 sequences are SGHVS and FQNEAQ. The CDR3 loop reads CASSPPGTGFIYGYTF. The CDR3 nucleotides are TGTGCCAGCAGCCCCCCCGGGACAGGGTTTATCTATGGCTACACCTTC.

This rearrangement joins TRBV30 to TRBJ2-7; D perhaps matches TRBD2 (6 bases). The CDR3 is 14 residues long. CDR1 and CDR2 (germline): GTSNPN, SVGIG (reference sequence). V dropped 4 bases and J dropped 4 bases, with 17 bases sitting between them. Here the CDR3 DNA reads TGTGCCTGGACCACCGGGGGAGTGGGGTACGAGCAGTACTTC. Translating it yields CAWTTGGVGYEQYF.

This clone has only one observation. The V and J genes are TRBV19 and TRBJ2-6; D is possibly TRBD2 (7 bases). The germline V and J ends were trimmed by 8 bases and 1 base, with 12 bases remaining between them. The CDR3 is made up of 15 amino acids. The germline gives CDR1 LNHDA, CDR2 SQIVND (reference sequence). The CDR3 DNA follows: TGTGCCAGTGGGGGGGGCGTATCTGGGGCCAACGTCCTGACTTTC. Its translation: CASGGGVSGANVLTF.

The chain uses TRBV6-5 and TRBJ1-4; 9 nucleotides match TRBD1. J lost 8 bases, V lost 5 bases, and 6 bases had no gene match. The CDR3 is 14 residues long. Germline lookup yields CDR1 MNHEY and CDR2 SVGAGI. The CDR3 region is CASSRQGGREKLFF. The CDR3 DNA follows: TGTGCCAGCAGTAGACAGGGGGGTCGGGAAAAACTGTTTTTT.

V usage is TRBV5-5 and J usage is TRBJ2-7, with 7 bases fitting TRBD2. Trimming at V came to 5 bases and at J to 1 base, leaving 21 bases not matched to a gene. The V gene's germline CDR1 is SGHKS and CDR2 YYEKEE (reference sequence). The CDR3 sequence is 19 residues long. This CDR3 reads CASSHHAGEDLGASYEQYF. The CDR3 nucleotides read TGTGCCAGCAGTCACCACGCGGGAGAGGACCTTGGGGCGTCCTACGAGCAGTACTTC.

This rearrangement joins TRBV5-4 to TRBJ2-3; 7 bases are a match to TRBD2. Germline V lookup: CDR1 SGHNT, CDR2 YYREEE (reference sequence). This CDR3 has 15 residues. J was trimmed by 3 bases and V by 2 bases; bases with no gene match: 6. The CDR3 nucleotides read TGTGCCAGCAGCTTTGCGGGAGCTGGGACAGATACGCAGTATTTT. Its protein product is CASSFAGAGTDTQYF. The variable domain in full, with the rest retrieved from reference TRBV5-4 and TRBJ2-3, is ETGVTQSPTHLIKTRGQQVTLRCSSQSGHNTVSWYQQALGQGPQFIFQYYREEENGRGNFPPRFSGLQFPNYSSELNVNALELDDSALYLCASSFAGAGTDTQYFGPGTRLTVL.

The rearrangement links TRBV18 to TRBJ1-6; the D gene is possibly TRBD1 (5 bases). Trimming removed 1 base at V and 9 bases at J, with 10 bases between. CDR3 length: 14 amino acids. CDR1 and CDR2 (germline): KGHSH, LQKENI. CDR3 residues: CASSPRDLSSPLHF. Written as DNA, the CDR3 is TGTGCCAGCTCACCACGGGACTTGAGTTCACCCCTCCACTTT.

The chain carries TRBV9 and TRBJ2-1; 14 bases align to TRBD2. The CDR3 covers 17 residues. Losses at the gene ends were 4 bases for V and 9 bases for J; bases not matched to a gene: 12. From germline, CDR1 is SGDLS and CDR2 YYNGEE. CDR3 in amino acids: CASSPRGLAGVYGEQFF. The CDR3 DNA reads as TGTGCCAGCAGCCCGAGGGGACTAGCGGGGGTTTACGGTGAGCAGTTCTTC.

The V call is TRBV19, the J call TRBJ1-6; 10 bases are shared with TRBD1. V lost 6 bases, J lost 9 bases, and 2 bases stayed unmatched. The germline V gene has CDR1 LNHDA and CDR2 SQIVND (reference sequence). This CDR3 contains 13 residues. The CDR3, as DNA: TGTGCCAGTAGGGACAGGGGGGGTTCACCCCTCCACTTT. Its translation is CASRDRGGSPLHF.

This rearrangement joins TRBV30 to TRBJ1-2, with a weak D call TRBD1 (5 bases). Looked up from germline, CDR1 is GTSNPN and CDR2 is SVGIG (reference sequence). Trimming took off 0 bases at V and 8 bases at J, with 10 bases between the two ends. This CDR3 region has 12 residues. The CDR3 protein is CAWSVHGGGYTF. The CDR3 DNA reads TGTGCCTGGAGTGTACACGGGGGAGGCTACACCTTC.

V and J are TRBV21-1 and TRBJ2-4; the listed D gene, TRBD1, was not tested against the DNA. TRBV21-1 is shown as a pseudogene. The CDR3 consists of 17 residues. The CDR3 protein is CASSYTRTGDRENIQYF. The CDR3 DNA is TGTGCCAGCAGCTACACCCGGACAGGGGATCGTGAAAACATTCAGTACTTC.

The rearrangement joins TRBV5-1 to TRBJ2-7, with 10 positions matching TRBD2. The CDR3 loop spans 19 amino acids. Germline V gene lookup returns CDR1 SGHRS and CDR2 YFSETQ. V trimming: 2 bases; J trimming: 0 bases; junction bases outside the gene matches: 14. The CDR3 DNA sequence: TGCGCCAGCAGCTTTAGGGGGGGCCAGGGGACTAGCGCCTCCTACGAGCAGTACTTC. Protein product: CASSFRGGQGTSASYEQYF.

The gene calls are TRBV19 and TRBJ1-5, with D possibly being TRBD1 (6 bases). CDR3 length: 15 residues. The V gene lost 2 bases and the J gene lost 2 bases, with 10 bases spanning the gap. The germline V gene encodes CDR1 LNHDA and CDR2 SQIVND (reference sequence). The CDR3 loop is CASSISRGGNQPQHF. CDR3 nucleotide sequence: TGTGCCAGTAGTATAAGCAGGGGCGGCAATCAGCCCCAGCATTTT.

The chain carries TRBV14 and TRBJ2-3; D not certain. The germline V gene has CDR1 SGHDN and CDR2 FVKESK. The ends were cut back, 3 bases at V and 1 base at J, with 14 bases in the middle. The CDR3 has 16 residues. CDR3 sequence reads: CASSQSPGQRTDTQYF. CDR3 DNA: TGTGCCAGCAGCCAGTCTCCAGGCCAACGCACAGATACGCAGTATTTT.

The chain employs TRBV2 and TRBJ2-5; 8 nucleotides match TRBD2. Trimming cost V 6 bases and J 5 bases; bases outside gene matches: 8. This CDR3 region has 14 residues. Germline-derived CDR1 and CDR2 are SNHLY and FYNNEI. The CDR3 DNA follows: TGTGCCAGCAGCGATCCCACGGGGGGGGAGACCCAGTACTTC. Protein: CASSDPTGGETQYF.

The chain couples TRBV20-1 to TRBJ2-7; TRBD2 agrees at 7 bases. After removal of 3 bases from V and 9 bases from J, the junction contained 5 bases not matched to a gene. CDR3 length: 11 residues. Germline-derived CDR1 and CDR2 are DFQATT and SNEGSKA (reference sequence). In nucleotides, the CDR3 is TGCAGTGCTAGCGGCGGGAGTGCGCAGTACTTC. Its translation: CSASGGSAQYF.

The chain has TRBV7-9 and TRBJ2-2, with D possibly matching TRBD2 (5 bases). This CDR3 spans 14 amino acids. CDR1 is SEHNR, CDR2 FQNEAQ, per germline (reference sequence). V was cut by 4 bases and J by 5 bases, with 11 bases left in between. The DNA of the CDR3 is TGTGCCAGCAGCTGGGCGGGCGGGACCGGGGAGCTGTTTTTT. Its protein is CASSWAGGTGELFF.

This sequence joins TRBV28 and TRBJ1-5; 7 bases map to TRBD1. J gave up 6 bases and V 6 bases, and 14 bases lay outside the gene matches. The CDR3 has 16 amino acids. Germline V gives CDR1 MDHEN, CDR2 SYDVKM. CDR3 residues: CASSKTQGFLSQPQHF. In DNA, the CDR3 is TGTGCCAGCAGCAAAACACAGGGGTTTTTGAGTCAGCCCCAGCATTTT. Combining the CDR3 with reference TRBV28 and TRBJ1-5 gives the whole variable domain DVKVTQSSRYLVKRTGEKVFLECVQDMDHENMFWYRQDPGLGLRLIYFSYDVKMKEKGDIPEGYSVSREKKERFSLILESASTNQTSMYLCASSKTQGFLSQPQHFGDGTRLSIL.